Below are 22 T cell receptor beta chains sequenced from a single sample in a study of OX40 agonist ivuxolimab in advanced cancers. Data came from immunoSEQ multiplex PCR; TCRdb stores just in-frame clones and leaves some out. The sample includes about 86,000 clones, approximately 88% of them seen just once. The sequences come from CD4+ or CD8+ T cells sorted from blood, collected in a trial of the OX40 agonist ivuxolimab. The receptors shown here come from an adult with an advanced solid tumor such as melanoma, head and neck, liver or kidney cancer.

This clone was detected once. The chain combines TRBV9 with TRBJ1-3; D ambiguous. With 0 bases removed from V and 1 base from J, the gap between germline ends came to 11 bases. Germline CDR1 and CDR2: SGDLS and YYNGEE. The CDR3 sequence is 16 residues long. CDR3 DNA: TGTGCCAGCAGCGTAGGAGGGCGCCAGTCTGGAAACACCATATATTTT. Its protein is CASSVGGRQSGNTIYF.

The chain joins TRBV18 to TRBJ1-1; 7 positions match TRBD1. The V gene end was trimmed by 6 bases and the J gene end by 5 bases; junction bases not matched to a gene: 9. The CDR3 spans 14 residues. Germline CDR1 is KGHSH and CDR2 is LQKENI. CDR3 DNA: TGTGCCAGCTCTACTGACAGGGTGGGTACTGAAGCTTTCTTT. Its protein is CASSTDRVGTEAFF.

This chain connects TRBV18 to TRBJ1-3; TRBD1 might be the D (5 bases). The CDR3 has 17 residues. In germline, CDR1 is KGHSH, CDR2 LQKENI. V was cut by 2 bases and J by 2 bases, with 16 bases left in between. CDR3 sequence reads: CASSPALRRTTGNTIYF. CDR3 nucleotide sequence: TGTGCCAGCTCACCAGCCCTCCGACGGACAACTGGAAACACCATATATTTT.

The rearrangement joins TRBV27 to TRBJ2-3, with D unresolved. V lost 5 bases, J lost 3 bases, and 9 bases lay in between. This CDR3 spans 13 amino acids. CDR1 is MNHEY and CDR2 is SMNVEV in the germline V gene (reference sequence). The CDR3 DNA reads TGTGCCAGCAGTGCCCTAGGGACAGATACGCAGTATTTT. Its protein is CASSALGTDTQYF.

This rearrangement joins TRBV7-2 to TRBJ2-3; no reliable D call. The CDR3 loop spans 12 amino acids. The ends were cut back, 3 bases at V and 3 bases at J, with 4 bases in the middle. Germline CDR1 SGHTA, CDR2 FQGNSA. In nucleotides, the CDR3 is TGTGCCAGCAGCTTGATGACAGATACGCAGTATTTT. It is translated as CASSLMTDTQYF.

V and J are TRBV19 and TRBJ2-7; TRBD1 aligns across 7 bases. Germline V CDR1 and CDR2: LNHDA, SQIVND (reference sequence). The trim removed 5 bases at V and 1 base at J, leaving 2 bases unmatched. The CDR3 has 13 residues. The CDR3 region has the DNA TGTGCCAGTAGTCAACAGGGGTCCTACGAGCAGTACTTC. Encoded protein: CASSQQGSYEQYF.

J is TRBJ1-6 and V is TRBV30, with TRBD1 identical over 9 bases. CDR3 length: 16 amino acids. The germline CDR1 and CDR2 sequences are GTSNPN and SVGIG (reference sequence). Unmatched junction bases numbered 11, after V lost 7 bases and J lost 4 bases. CDR3 sequence reads: CALSGQGLTYNSPLHF. The CDR3 nucleotides are TGTGCCTTATCGGGACAGGGCCTCACATATAATTCACCCCTCCACTTT.

Only one count was recorded for this clone. The chain employs TRBV25-1 and TRBJ2-7; possible D gene TRBD1, 6 bases. This CDR3 region has 12 residues. The V gene's germline CDR1 is MGHDK and CDR2 SYGVNS. V gave up 5 bases and J gave up 6 bases, with 11 bases separating them. The DNA of the CDR3 is TGTGCCAGCAGTAACACAGGGTTCGAGCAGTACTTC. Amino acids: CASSNTGFEQYF.

The chain recombines TRBV7-2 with TRBJ2-7, with TRBD2 matching over 8 bases. The CDR3 contains 15 residues. The germline gives CDR1 SGHTA, CDR2 FQGNSA. V trimming: 0 bases; J trimming: 7 bases; junction bases outside the gene matches: 8. The CDR3 nucleotides are TGTGCCAGCAGCTTAGCATTAGCGGGGCACCAAGAGCAGTACTTC. Translation: CASSLALAGHQEQYF.

This clone was recorded a few times. This chain joins TRBV4-3 and TRBJ1-6; D may be TRBD1 (5 bases). Germline V lookup: CDR1 LGHNA, CDR2 YSLEER. The V gene lost 2 bases and the J gene lost 7 bases, with 12 bases spanning the gap. There are 15 residues in the CDR3. The CDR3 protein is CASSQTGLRNSPLHF. The CDR3 nucleotides read TGCGCCAGCAGCCAAACAGGTTTGCGAAATTCACCCCTCCACTTT.

The chain links TRBV7-2 to TRBJ2-7, with D possibly matching TRBD1 (5 bases). The CDR3 spans 15 residues. The V end lost 1 base, the J end lost 2 bases, and 12 bases lay between the germline ends. Germline V gene data show CDR1 as SGHTA and CDR2 as FQGNSA. In DNA form, the CDR3 reads TGTGCCAGCAGCTTAGGGGGCAATCTCCCCTACGAGCAGTACTTC. Amino acid sequence: CASSLGGNLPYEQYF.

V is TRBV19 and J is TRBJ1-2, with D possibly being TRBD1 (6 bases). The V end lost 6 bases, the J end lost 3 bases, and 17 bases lay between the germline ends. The CDR3 consists of 15 residues. The V gene's germline CDR1 is LNHDA and CDR2 SQIVND (reference sequence). The chain's CDR3 is CASSTALQGDYGYTF. CDR3 sequence (DNA): TGTGCCAGTAGCACCGCGTTACAGGGAGACTATGGCTACACCTTC.

This chain connects TRBV7-2 to TRBJ1-3; D is undetermined. The CDR3 covers 14 residues. Germline V CDR1 and CDR2: SGHTA, FQGNSA. V was pared by 1 base and J by 2 bases, with 6 bases between. The CDR3 DNA reads as TGTGCCAGCAGCTTAGGTACAGCTGGAAACACCATATATTTT. Translation gives CASSLGTAGNTIYF.

The DNA for the CDR3 is TGTGCCAGTAGTATCACCGGCATTAAGAACACTGAAGCTTTCTTT. It codes for CASSITGIKNTEAFF. The chain uses TRBV19 and TRBJ1-1, with D uncertain. The germline V and J ends were trimmed by 3 bases and 1 base, with 12 bases remaining between them. Looked up from germline, CDR1 is LNHDA and CDR2 is SQIVND (reference sequence). CDR3 length equals 15 residues. The full variable domain, with the rest looked up from reference TRBV19 and TRBJ1-1, is DGGITQSPKYLFRKEGQNVTLSCEQNLNHDAMYWYRQDPGQGLRLIYYSQIVNDFQKGDIAEGYSVSREKKESFPLTVTSAQKNPTAFYLCASSITGIKNTEAFFGQGTRLTVV.

CDR3 in DNA: TGTGCCAGCAGACCAGGAGGGCAGCCCCAGCATTTT. It codes for CASRPGGQPQHF. The chain carries TRBV28 and TRBJ1-5, with D hard to call. This CDR3 has 12 amino acids. The V and J ends lost 6 bases and 7 bases respectively, with 10 bases between them. In germline, CDR1 is MDHEN, CDR2 SYDVKM.

This chain links TRBV7-3 with TRBJ2-1, with a possible D match to TRBD2 (5 bases). CDR3 size: 14 residues. Germline V CDR1 and CDR2: SGHTA, FQGTGA. Trimming took 2 bases from V and 4 from J, leaving 9 bases between them. Here the CDR3 reads CASSLGGGYNEQFF. DNA for the CDR3: TGTGCCAGCAGCTTAGGCGGCGGGTACAATGAGCAGTTCTTC.

This clone is a singleton in its sample. The genes are TRBV7-9 and TRBJ2-1; 8 bases fit TRBD1. Looked up from germline, CDR1 is SEHNR and CDR2 is FQNEAQ (reference sequence). V shed 5 bases and J 6 bases; nucleotides not matched to a gene: 15. CDR3 size: 17 residues. The CDR3 DNA follows: TGTGCCAGCAGCCGGTTAGCGGCCAGCCAGGGGGCCAATGAGCAGTTCTTC. Translating it yields CASSRLAASQGANEQFF.

The chain has TRBV5-1 and TRBJ2-1; D may match TRBD1 or TRBD2 (5 bases each). The CDR3 spans 16 residues. Trimming stripped 0 bases from V and 1 base from J, with 11 bases between. Germline CDR1 reads SGHRS; CDR2 reads YFSETQ. The CDR3 bases are TGCGCCAGCAGCTTGGTTCCAGGGACGTCCTACAATGAGCAGTTCTTC. Amino acids: CASSLVPGTSYNEQFF. Full variable domain (missing parts from reference TRBV5-1 and TRBJ2-1): KAGVTQTPRYLIKTRGQQVTLSCSPISGHRSVSWYQQTPGQGLQFLFEYFSETQRNKGNFPGRFSGRQFSNSRSEMNVSTLELGDSALYLCASSLVPGTSYNEQFFGPGTRLTVL.

The chain joins TRBV19 to TRBJ1-1; D remains unclear. Trimming pared 2 bases from V and 0 bases from J, leaving 4 bases between. The germline gives CDR1 LNHDA, CDR2 SQIVND (reference sequence). This CDR3 comprises 13 residues. CDR3 amino acids: CASSIYLNTEAFF. The CDR3 nucleotides are TGTGCCAGTAGTATATACCTGAACACTGAAGCTTTCTTT.

The chain combines TRBV10-3 with TRBJ2-1; the D gene is possibly TRBD1 (7 bases). CDR1 and CDR2 (germline): ENHRY, SYGVKD. This CDR3 contains 12 residues. Deletions cut 2 bases from V and 9 bases from J, with 8 bases between. The CDR3 DNA is TGTGCCATCAGTGAGCAGGGGGGTGAGCAGTTCTTC. This codes for CAISEQGGEQFF.

This sequence joins TRBV7-6 and TRBJ2-1, with 9 bases fitting TRBD2. CDR1 and CDR2 from the germline V gene are SGHVS and FNYEAQ. V lost 1 base to trimming and J lost 5 bases; unmatched junction nucleotides: 6. The CDR3 extends over 16 amino acids. In DNA form, the CDR3 reads TGTGCCAGCAGCTTAGAAAGCGGGAGGAATCACAATGAGCAGTTCTTC. As protein: CASSLESGRNHNEQFF.

Comment on this clone: The same CDR3 can be traced to other DNA sequences in this sample. This rearrangement joins TRBV18 to TRBJ2-7; D possibly uses TRBD1 or TRBD2 (5 bases each). The germline V and J ends were trimmed by 3 bases and 5 bases, with 11 bases remaining between them. CDR1 is KGHSH and CDR2 is LQKENI in the germline V gene. The CDR3 covers 13 residues. In nucleotides, the CDR3 is TGTGCCAGCTCACCGGGCCAGGGAGACGAGCAGTACTTC. Translation: CASSPGQGDEQYF.